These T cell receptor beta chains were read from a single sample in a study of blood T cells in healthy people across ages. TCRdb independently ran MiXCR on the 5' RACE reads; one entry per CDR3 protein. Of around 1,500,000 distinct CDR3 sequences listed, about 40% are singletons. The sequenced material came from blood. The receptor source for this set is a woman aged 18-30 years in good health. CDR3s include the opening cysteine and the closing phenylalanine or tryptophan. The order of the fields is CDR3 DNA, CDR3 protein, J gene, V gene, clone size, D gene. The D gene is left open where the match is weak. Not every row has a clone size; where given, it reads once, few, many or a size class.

TGCAGTGCAAGATGGGCAGGAGGCCAAGAGACCCAGTACTTC CSARWAGGQETQYF TRBJ2-5 TRBV20-1 - -
TGTGCCAGCACTCTTGTGAGGGGGAGCTACGAGCAGTACTTC CASTLVRGSYEQYF TRBJ2-7 TRBV28 - -
TGCGCCAGCAGCCAAGTGGACAGGGTTGCTAATGAAAAACTGTTTTTT CASSQVDRVANEKLFF TRBJ1-4 TRBV4-1 - TRBD1
TGTGCCAGCAGCGTAGAAGCCGGCTCCTACAATGAGCAGTTCTTC CASSVEAGSYNEQFF TRBJ2-1 TRBV9 - -
TGCAGCGTTGCATTTCTGGGGGCTAAGGAGCAGTTCTTC CSVAFLGAKEQFF TRBJ2-1 TRBV29-1 many -
TGTGCCAGCAGCTTAGGACAGGGGGTCCGAGAGACCCAGTACTTC CASSLGQGVRETQYF TRBJ2-5 TRBV11-2 few TRBD1
TGTGCCAGCAGCCAGACACTAGCGGGAGGGCCCGCCAACGAGCAGTACTTC CASSQTLAGGPANEQYF TRBJ2-7 TRBV6-6 few TRBD2
TGTGCCAGCAGCTTAGTTATCTTAAACACCGGGGAGCTGTTTTTT CASSLVILNTGELFF TRBJ2-2 TRBV7-2 - -
TGTGCCAGCAGCCTCCTAGCGGGAGTATGCAATGAGCAGTTCTTC CASSLLAGVCNEQFF TRBJ2-1 TRBV6-6 - TRBD2
TGTGCCAGCCGATTTCCGGGCCAATACGAGCAGTACTTC CASRFPGQYEQYF TRBJ2-7 TRBV6-2/TRBV6-3 - -
TGTGCCAGCAGCAACACAGGGGGCCAAGAGACCCAGTACTTC CASSNTGGQETQYF TRBJ2-5 TRBV7-9 - TRBD1
TGTGCCGGCAACTCGGGCGTCGCCTACGAGCAGTACTTC CAGNSGVAYEQYF TRBJ2-7 TRBV6-6 - -
TGTGCCAGCAGTCATCTTACACAGGTGACGGGGAATGAGCAGTTCTTC CASSHLTQVTGNEQFF TRBJ2-1 TRBV11-2 - -
TGTGCCTGCAGCGACAGGGGAGTAAGTTACAATGAGCAGTTCTTC CACSDRGVSYNEQFF TRBJ2-1 TRBV6-2/TRBV6-3 - TRBD1
TGTGCCAGCAGCCCCCTTAACGGGAGGGGGGAAGAGCAGTACTTC CASSPLNGRGEEQYF TRBJ2-5 TRBV7-2 - TRBD2
TGTGCCAGCAGCCAAGGGACTTGGGTTGAGGTGGTTGGCGGGCAGTACTTC CASSQGTWVEVVGGQYF TRBJ2-7 TRBV4-2 - -
TGCAGTGCTGAGATGGCGGGAGTTGGCGCGCTCTCCTACGAGCAGTACTTC CSAEMAGVGALSYEQYF TRBJ2-7 TRBV20-1 - TRBD2
TGTGCCATCAGTGAGTCGATGGGACAAAGATCCTATGGCTACACCTTC CAISESMGQRSYGYTF TRBJ1-2 TRBV10-3 few -
TGTGCCAGCAGAGTGACTAGCGGCTTCTACGCTTACGAGCAGTACTTC CASRVTSGFYAYEQYF TRBJ2-7 TRBV6-1 - TRBD2
TGTGCCAGCAGCTTAGGGATAGGGGGACAAGAGACCCAGTACTTC CASSLGIGGQETQYF TRBJ2-5 TRBV7-6 once -
TGTGCCAGCATCTCACAGGCAGACTATGGCTACACCTTC CASISQADYGYTF TRBJ1-2 TRBV6-5 - -
TGCAGTGCTAGAGATCGAAGGAGTAATTCACCCCTCCACTTT CSARDRRSNSPLHF TRBJ1-6 TRBV20-1 once -
TGTGCCAGCAGCCAAGAGATCTCCAGGGCGGGGGGCTACACCTTC CASSQEISRAGGYTF TRBJ1-2 TRBV3-1 - -
TGTGCCAGCAGCTTGTCCCGGGGGGAAACAGATACGCAGTATTTT CASSLSRGETDTQYF TRBJ2-3 TRBV5-6 few TRBD2
TGCAGTGCTACGGCACAGAGAGCATCAGACTATGGCTACACCTTC CSATAQRASDYGYTF TRBJ1-2 TRBV20-1 - -
TGTGCCAGCACTCTAGGGTATACGCAGTATTTT CASTLGYTQYF TRBJ2-3 TRBV27 many -
TGCGCCAGCAAGGTAGTGGGAGCAGGTCCCGGGGAGCTGTTTTTT CASKVVGAGPGELFF TRBJ2-2 TRBV5-1 - -